Following are 29 T cell receptor beta chains from one sample sequenced in a study of blood T cells in healthy people across ages. Then a second PCR, running roughly 7 to 11 cycles, was carried out with a sample-barcoded 5' primer and a J-beta primer mix. Using its own MiXCR run on the 5' RACE reads, TCRdb lists one record per CDR3 protein. This sample has under 2 million distinct CDR3 sequences; roughly 32% occur once, and the top ten carry about 11%. Sequences were obtained from blood. All receptors come from a woman in her 30s in good health.

This chain joins TRBV28 and TRBJ1-6, with D perhaps matching TRBD1 (6 bases). V gave up 1 base and J gave up 7 bases, with 14 bases separating them. Germline CDR1 MDHEN, CDR2 SYDVKM. The CDR3 length is 16 residues. CDR3 sequence: CASSLSGTGHNSPLHF. In DNA form, the CDR3 reads TGTGCCAGCAGTTTATCGGGAACAGGGCACAATTCACCCCTCCACTTT.

This clonotype was counted only a few times. The CDR3 is CASSLVARGRHEQFF. The CDR3 nucleotides read TGTGCCAGCAGCTTAGTTGCGCGAGGGAGGCATGAGCAGTTCTTC. The chain carries TRBV11-2 and TRBJ2-1, with D possibly being TRBD2 (6 bases). Deletions cut 1 base from V and 8 bases from J, with 15 bases between. The germline V gene encodes CDR1 SGHAT and CDR2 FQNNGV. This CDR3 contains 15 residues.

This clonotype was found once. The germline gene is not matched at one end of the junction; a read error may be the cause. The rearrangement links TRBV5-5 to TRBJ1-2; possible D gene TRBD1, 5 bases. The V gene's germline CDR1 is SGHKS and CDR2 YYEKEE (reference sequence). CDR3 length: 12 amino acids. The CDR3 bases are TGTGCCGGCAGCTTTAAGGGGTATGGCTACACCTTC. This encodes CAGSFKGYGYTF.

The table lists this clonotype with a few counts. The rearrangement links TRBV20-1 to TRBJ2-7; the match to TRBD2 covers 7 bases. The trim removed 5 bases at V and 1 base at J, leaving 14 bases unmatched. CDR1 DFQATT and CDR2 SNEGSKA come from the germline V gene (reference sequence). The CDR3 consists of 16 residues. CDR3 in DNA: TGCAGTGCTCTTTCGCTTGGGCGGGGGTCTTCCTACGAGCAGTACTTC. This gives the protein CSALSLGRGSSYEQYF.

This clonotype occurred a few times. The V call is TRBV7-9, the J call TRBJ2-1; TRBD1 is a possible D gene (6 bases). Trimming cost V 3 bases and J 13 bases, with 10 bases left between them. The germline V gene has CDR1 SEHNR and CDR2 FQNEAQ (reference sequence). This CDR3 region has 11 residues. This chain's CDR3 is CASSFPGTQFF. CDR3 DNA: TGTGCCAGCAGCTTCCCCGGGACACAGTTCTTC.

The chain couples TRBV5-1 to TRBJ2-1; D possibly corresponds to TRBD2 (6 bases). This CDR3 has 16 amino acids. The germline gives CDR1 SGHRS, CDR2 YFSETQ. The V gene lost 4 bases and the J gene lost 2 bases, with 16 bases spanning the gap. CDR3: CASSPGSSEPYNEQFF. DNA of the CDR3: TGCGCCAGCAGCCCCGGGTCTAGCGAGCCCTACAATGAGCAGTTCTTC.

V usage is TRBV3-1 and J usage is TRBJ1-1; D unclear. The CDR3 consists of 15 residues. Trimming pared 2 bases from V and 2 bases from J, leaving 12 bases between. In germline, CDR1 is LGHDT, CDR2 YNNKEL (reference sequence). The CDR3 here is CASSQTLVVNTEAFF. CDR3 nucleotides: TGTGCCAGCAGCCAAACCCTGGTCGTTAACACTGAAGCTTTCTTT.

The chain has TRBV7-9 and TRBJ1-2, with D possibly matching TRBD1 (6 bases). Germline V CDR1 and CDR2: SEHNR, FQNEAQ (reference sequence). CDR3 size: 14 residues. Trimming shortened V by 2 bases and J by 8 bases, and 15 bases separated the two germline ends. The CDR3 DNA reads as TGTGCCAGCAGCTTAAACCGGGGGCGAGTAGGCTACACCTTC. It is translated as CASSLNRGRVGYTF.

The chain joins TRBV5-1 to TRBJ2-5, with TRBD2 matching 9 bases. The V segment lost 2 bases and the J segment 0 bases; nucleotides outside the gene matches: 5. Germline assignment: CDR1 SGHRS and CDR2 YFSETQ. The length of the CDR3 is 16 residues. In DNA form, the CDR3 reads TGCGCCAGCAGCTTCCTCCCTAGCGGGGACCAAGAGACCCAGTACTTC. Translation: CASSFLPSGDQETQYF.

This clonotype was recorded a few times. The chain is built from TRBV2 and TRBJ1-6; D uncertain. Per the germline V gene, CDR1 is SNHLY and CDR2 is FYNNEI. Trimming stripped 3 bases from V and 9 bases from J, with 6 bases between. This CDR3 has 12 residues. CDR3 region: CASSEGSSPLHF. The CDR3 DNA reads TGTGCCAGCAGTGAGGGGAGTTCACCCCTCCACTTT.

This clonotype was detected only a few times. This chain connects TRBV4-1 to TRBJ2-5, with 8 bases fitting TRBD1. The CDR3 extends over 16 amino acids. Germline V lookup: CDR1 MGHRA, CDR2 YSYEKL. J gave up 4 bases and V 3 bases, and 10 bases lay outside the gene matches. CDR3 region: CASSQGRGRTTETQYF. The CDR3 DNA reads TGCGCCAGCAGCCAGGGCAGGGGGCGAACCACAGAGACCCAGTACTTC.

The gene calls are TRBV29-1 and TRBJ2-3; TRBD1 or TRBD2 may be the D gene (5 bases each). The CDR3 length is 15 residues. The germline CDR1 and CDR2 sequences are SQVTM and ANQGSEA. V was trimmed by 2 bases and J by 2 bases, leaving 14 bases between them. The DNA of the CDR3 is TGCAGCGTTGAAATCGGGACCCCTCTCACAGATACGCAGTATTTT. Its protein is CSVEIGTPLTDTQYF.

This clonotype was recorded once. V is TRBV5-1 and J is TRBJ2-5; TRBD1 aligns across 8 bases. This CDR3 has 13 amino acids. V gave up 6 bases and J gave up 5 bases; unmatched junction bases: 6. In germline, CDR1 is SGHRS, CDR2 YFSETQ. The CDR3 sequence is CASTQGARETQYF. For the CDR3, the DNA is TGCGCCAGCACCCAGGGGGCGCGGGAGACCCAGTACTTC.

The V and J genes are TRBV15 and TRBJ2-3, with 9 nucleotides matching TRBD2. V dropped 2 bases and J dropped 1; count of bases not matched to a gene: 7. Germline CDR1 reads LNHNV; CDR2 reads YYDKDF (reference sequence). CDR3 length: 17 residues. The CDR3 region has the DNA TGTGCCACCAGCAGATCAATTAAGCGGGGGGGCACAGATACGCAGTATTTT. The encoded protein is CATSRSIKRGGTDTQYF. Drawing the rest from reference TRBV15 and TRBJ2-3, the complete variable domain is DAMVIQNPRYQVTQFGKPVTLSCSQTLNHNVMYWYQQKSSQAPKLLFHYYDKDFNNEADTPDNFQSRRPNTSFCFLDIRSPGLGDTAMYLCATSRSIKRGGTDTQYFGPGTRLTVL.

This clonotype was seen a handful of times. This rearrangement joins TRBV6-5 to TRBJ1-2; D unclear. Germline loops: CDR1 MNHEY, CDR2 SVGAGI. Between the trimmed V and J ends, which lost 4 bases and 4 bases, there was a span of 13 bases. The CDR3 totals 14 residues. The CDR3 coding sequence is TGTGCCAGCAGTTTGGATAGGAAACCCTATGGCTACACCTTC. It is translated as CASSLDRKPYGYTF.

The chain is built from TRBV6-1 and TRBJ2-6; 8 bases agree with TRBD1. V lost 2 bases and J lost 3; bases outside the gene matches: 9. The germline V gene has CDR1 MNHNS and CDR2 SASEGT. This CDR3 has 18 amino acids. For the CDR3, the DNA is TGTGCCAGCAGTGAAACGGGACAGGTTTTTGGTGGGGCCAACGTCCTGACTTTC. This translates into CASSETGQVFGGANVLTF.

The rearrangement uses TRBV2 and TRBJ1-5; no clear D gene. V lost 2 bases, J lost 4 bases, and 21 bases lay in between. This CDR3 is built from 18 residues. The germline V gene has CDR1 SNHLY and CDR2 FYNNEI. The chain's CDR3 is CASSESWAEGLGNQPQHF. The CDR3 region has the DNA TGTGCCAGCAGTGAATCATGGGCAGAGGGATTGGGGAATCAGCCCCAGCATTTT.

This clonotype was detected a few times. The chain links TRBV7-2 to TRBJ1-5; D gene unclear. This CDR3 comprises 14 residues. CDR1 SGHTA and CDR2 FQGNSA come from the germline V gene. The V end was cut by 4 bases, the J end by 3 bases, with 10 bases between. As DNA, the CDR3 is TGTGCCAGCAGCTACGCCCCGAACAATCAGCCCCAGCATTTT. The encoded protein is CASSYAPNNQPQHF.

The chain links TRBV7-9 to TRBJ2-7, with TRBD2 matching over 8 bases. The ends lost 5 bases at V and 2 bases at J; junction bases unmatched: 8. Per the germline V gene, CDR1 is SEHNR and CDR2 is FQNEAQ (reference sequence). The CDR3 has 15 residues. The CDR3 sequence is CASSLTGGGPYEQYF. The CDR3 DNA follows: TGTGCCAGCAGCCTAACGGGCGGGGGGCCCTACGAGCAGTACTTC.

The J gene is TRBJ1-6, the V gene TRBV7-3, with 7 bases lining up with TRBD1. V lost 7 bases to trimming and J lost 10 bases; unmatched junction nucleotides: 7. CDR3 length: 13 residues. In germline, CDR1 is SGHTA, CDR2 FQGTGA. The CDR3 sequence: CASTEGAGSPLHF. CDR3 in DNA: TGTGCCAGCACCGAGGGGGCTGGGTCACCCCTCCACTTT. Full variable domain (rest looked up from reference TRBV7-3 and TRBJ1-6): GAGVSQTPSNKVTEKGKYVELRCDPISGHTALYWYRQSLGQGPEFLIYFQGTGAADDSGLPNDRFFAVRPEGSVSTLKIQRTERGDSAVYLCASTEGAGSPLHFGNGTRLTVT.

This chain connects TRBV20-1 to TRBJ2-3, with D possibly TRBD1 on 7 matching bases. Trimming pared 4 bases from V and 4 bases from J, leaving 15 bases between. Germline CDR1 and CDR2: DFQATT and SNEGSKA (reference sequence). The length of the CDR3 is 14 residues. CDR3 coding DNA: TGCAGTGCTACAGGCAGGGGGAGGTCAGATACGCAGTATTTT. Protein sequence: CSATGRGRSDTQYF.

For this clonotype: This may come from a read error, since a much larger clone is one base off. The CDR3 DNA follows: TGTACCACCAGCAGGGTCGCCGTCCAAGAGACCCAGTACTTC. It yields the protein CTTSRVAVQETQYF. The chain joins TRBV15 to TRBJ2-5; D possibly corresponds to TRBD1 (5 bases). The CDR3 sequence is 14 residues long. Germline lookup yields CDR1 LNHNV and CDR2 YYDKDF (reference sequence).

The rearrangement uses TRBV6-5 and TRBJ2-2, with D perhaps TRBD1 (5 bases). The CDR3 contains 13 residues. V was shortened by 8 bases and J by 5 bases, with 12 bases between the two germline ends. Looked up from germline, CDR1 is MNHEY and CDR2 is SVGAGI. The CDR3 region is CASSNGATGELFF. The CDR3 DNA sequence: TGTGCCAGCTCTAATGGGGCGACCGGGGAGCTGTTTTTT.

This chain joins TRBV9 and TRBJ2-5; TRBD2 matches 9 bases. The CDR3 totals 15 residues. Unmatched junction bases numbered 7, after V lost 0 bases and J lost 7 bases. Germline CDR1 reads SGDLS; CDR2 reads YYNGEE. The CDR3 sequence is CASSVAASGVGTQYF. The CDR3 coding sequence is TGTGCCAGCAGCGTAGCGGCTAGCGGGGTGGGGACCCAGTACTTC.

This chain connects TRBV6-6 to TRBJ2-7, with D perhaps matching TRBD1 or TRBD2 (5 bases each). CDR1 and CDR2 from the germline V gene are MNHNY and SVGAGI (reference sequence). This CDR3 has 15 residues. V was clipped by 3 bases and J by 7 bases, with 19 bases between them. The CDR3 DNA is TGTGCCAGCAGTTATGGAACAGGTCGGCCGGGGGAGCAGTACTTC. Its protein product is CASSYGTGRPGEQYF.

The V call is TRBV6-1, the J call TRBJ2-3; D is possibly TRBD2 (8 bases). Germline lookup yields CDR1 MNHNS and CDR2 SASEGT. This CDR3 is 15 amino acids long. Trimming took off 7 bases at V and 3 bases at J, with 17 bases between the two ends. CDR3 in amino acids: CASNRGLVVTDTQYF. The CDR3 DNA follows: TGTGCCAGCAACAGGGGACTAGTTGTTACAGATACGCAGTATTTT.

The chain links TRBV20-1 to TRBJ1-1; TRBD1 might be the D (6 bases). V dropped 1 base and J dropped 1 base, with 13 bases sitting between them. Germline CDR1 reads DFQATT; CDR2 reads SNEGSKA (reference sequence). The CDR3 extends over 15 amino acids. DNA of the CDR3: TGCAGTGCTAGAGCGGGGGGCAGATGGAACACTGAAGCTTTCTTT. Translated, it gives CSARAGGRWNTEAFF.

This clonotype was seen at least ten times. The chain has TRBV11-3 and TRBJ2-1; 7 bases match TRBD2. The CDR3 covers 15 residues. V lost 2 bases and J lost 0; bases outside the gene matches: 1. CDR1 and CDR2 (germline): SGHNT, YENEEA. CDR3 sequence reads: CASSLSGNSYNEQFF. CDR3 in DNA: TGTGCCAGCAGCTTAAGCGGGAACTCCTACAATGAGCAGTTCTTC.

Turning to this clonotype: This clone may be a read error of a much larger clone one base away. This is likely a read error, given that the CDR3 carries no conserved phenylalanine or tryptophan at its end. The chain joins TRBV29-1 to TRBJ2-7, with unresolved D. The CDR3 is made up of 14 amino acids. Germline V lookup: CDR1 SQVTM, CDR2 ANQGSEA. The ends were cut back, 4 bases at V and 3 bases at J, with 16 bases in the middle. The DNA of the CDR3 is TGCAGCGTTGTGGGCAGCTTCAGTAACTACGAGCAGTACTTG. This sequence encodes CSVVGSFSNYEQYL.